The entry that follows covers one T cell receptor (beta chain) sequence. Its matching antigen is unknown. Other DNA sequences in the sample encode the same CDR3. The CDR3 runs to 11 residues. Germline CDR1 reads SQVTM; CDR2 reads ANQGSEA. The V end lost 5 bases, the J end lost 0 bases, and 4 bases lay between the germline ends. This sample is drawn from a study of cytomegalovirus exposure and HLA in healthy donors. Findings and limits, study-wide: Altogether, 160 or so TCR beta chains were recorded as cytomegalovirus-associated. Reportedly, cytomegalovirus status was diagnosed with high sensitivity and specificity. Clonal expansion, a later analysis showed, was greater in HLA-associated TCR beta chains than in equally common others. In vitro assays verified that three CMV-associated chains recognized CMV antigens specifically.

PCR was performed using 60 Vbeta and 13 Jbeta primers. Assay used: immunoSEQ multiplex PCR; TCRdb lists only in-frame clones, some missing. The sample consists of hundreds of thousands of clones, around four fifths of them appearing once. Sequencing was done on a sample of PBMCs. This TCR was sampled from a boy aged 2 to 9 in good health and CMV-seronegative. The chain carries TRBV29-1 and TRBJ1-1; D unclear. The CDR3 DNA follows: TGCAGCGTTTCGGTGAACACTGAAGCTTTCTTT. It encodes CSVSVNTEAFF.